The next 19 T cell receptor beta chains were all read from a single sample in a study of blood T cells in healthy people across ages. Using a J-beta primer mix together with a sample-barcoded 5' primer, a second PCR was run for roughly 6 to 12 cycles. Via MiXCR, TCRdb re-called the 5' RACE reads, giving one row per CDR3 protein. Seen here are around 670,000 distinct CDR3 sequences, approximately 30% observed once, and the top ten hold 15% to 19%. Sample: blood. All receptors derive from an elderly woman in good health.

The table lists this clonotype with many counts. CDR3 coding DNA: TGCAGTGCTAGAGAACCGGGAGAGCTAATAGCCAAAAACATTCAGTACTTC. As protein: CSAREPGELIAKNIQYF. V gene TRBV20-1 combines with J gene TRBJ2-4; D might be TRBD2 (6 bases). Trimming shortened V by 0 bases and J by 0 bases, and 15 bases separated the two germline ends. The CDR3 is 17 amino acids. From germline, CDR1 is DFQATT and CDR2 SNEGSKA (reference sequence).

In its sample, this clonotype was seen a few times. A much larger clone sits a single nucleotide away, making a read error possible. V and J are TRBV20-1 and TRBJ2-4; D remains unclear. The J call may be wrong; the DNA end is better matched by TRBJ2-5. This CDR3 contains 10 residues. Germline CDR1 is DFQATT and CDR2 is SNEGSKA (reference sequence). The chain's CDR3 is CSARGKTQYF. CDR3 in DNA: TGCAGTGCTAGGGGAAAGACCCAGTACTTC.

This clonotype came up many times. This sequence joins TRBV7-2 and TRBJ2-1; D is unresolved. Germline CDR1 reads SGHTA; CDR2 reads FQGNSA. Trimming took off 2 bases at V and 4 bases at J, with 6 bases between the two ends. This CDR3 region has 13 residues. The CDR3 coding sequence is TGTGCCAGCAGCTTAACTCTGTACAATGAGCAGTTCTTC. Translating gives CASSLTLYNEQFF.

This clonotype turned up a few times. A much larger clone differs by one base, so this may be a read error. The V and J genes are TRBV12-3 or TRBV12-4 and TRBJ2-1, with 8 bases that match TRBD2. The length of the CDR3 is 15 residues. V lost 5 bases, J lost 8 bases, and 11 bases stayed unmatched. CDR3 nucleotide sequence: TGTGCCAGCAGTCTCAGACGGGGGGGCAGGGATGAGCAGTTCTTC. Its translation: CASSLRRGGRDEQFF.

Comment on this clonotype: A much larger clone lies one base from this, so it may be a read error. The CDR3 coding sequence is TGTGTCAGCAGTTATACTGGCAGGGATCAGCCCCAGCATTTT. Its translation: CVSSYTGRDQPQHF. The chain couples TRBV6-2 or TRBV6-3 to TRBJ1-5; maybe TRBD1 (5 bases). Looked up from germline, CDR1 is MNHEY and CDR2 is SVGEGT. This CDR3 has 14 residues.

This clonotype was seen at least ten times. V usage is TRBV20-1 and J usage is TRBJ2-5; a possible D gene is TRBD2 (6 bases). The V and J ends lost 5 bases and 6 bases respectively, with 22 bases between them. Per the germline V gene, CDR1 is DFQATT and CDR2 is SNEGSKA (reference sequence). The CDR3 has 15 amino acids. CDR3 loop: CSAPKGLFRGKTQYF. In DNA form, the CDR3 reads TGCAGTGCTCCTAAGGGACTTTTCCGGGGGAAGACCCAGTACTTC.

The chain couples TRBV12-3 or TRBV12-4 to TRBJ2-3; no clear D. V was shortened by 5 bases and J by 11 bases, with 17 bases between the two germline ends. CDR3 length: 13 amino acids. DNA of the CDR3: TGTGCCAGCAGTCCAGACGGCACAGATGTGCAGTATTTT. This sequence encodes CASSPDGTDVQYF.

As regards this clonotype: A much larger clone differs by one base, so this may be a read error. No conserved phenylalanine or tryptophan is present at the end of the CDR3, so a read error is the likely explanation. The chain employs TRBV10-2 and TRBJ1-2; D might be TRBD1 (6 bases). The CDR3 sequence is 14 residues long. Germline lookup yields CDR1 WSHSY and CDR2 SAAADI. The V gene lost 3 bases and the J gene lost 4 bases, with 12 bases spanning the gap. As DNA, the CDR3 is TGCGCCAGCAGTGATTGGGGGGCAAGCTATGGCTACACCGTC. It specifies CASSDWGASYGYTV.

The table lists this clonotype with many counts. The V call is TRBV12-3 or TRBV12-4, the J call TRBJ2-5, with 8 bases lining up with TRBD2. The junction had 7 bases not matched to a gene; V was cut back by 6 bases and J by 1 base. The CDR3 runs to 15 residues. In DNA, the CDR3 is TGTGCCAGCAGGGTCCGGGAGGGTTCCCAAGAGACCCAGTACTTC. Its translation: CASRVREGSQETQYF.

This clonotype has a count of ten or more. In nucleotides, the CDR3 is TGTGCCAGCAGTGAAATGCGTTATGGCTACACCTTC. Encoded protein: CASSEMRYGYTF. The chain combines TRBV2 with TRBJ1-2; D gene uncertain. CDR1 and CDR2 (germline): SNHLY, FYNNEI. This CDR3 is 12 amino acids long. Trimming pared 2 bases from V and 5 bases from J, leaving 6 bases between.

As regards this clonotype: The germline gene is not matched at one end of the junction; a read error may be the cause. V gene TRBV7-2 combines with J gene TRBJ1-4; D remains unclear. The CDR3 runs to 14 residues. Looked up from germline, CDR1 is SGHTA and CDR2 is FQGNSA. CDR3 sequence reads: CASSPLATNEKPFF. The CDR3 region has the DNA TGTGCCAGCAGCCCCCTTGCAACTAATGAAAAACCGTTTTTT.

A note on this clonotype: One base away lies a much larger clone, so this may be a sequencing read error. The chain employs TRBV4-2 and TRBJ2-1; a possible D gene is TRBD2 (6 bases). Between the trimmed V and J ends, which lost 5 bases and 2 bases, there was a span of 13 bases. CDR3 length: 15 amino acids. The germline CDR1 and CDR2 sequences are LGHNA and YNFKEQ. For the CDR3, the DNA is TGTGCCAGCAGCGCGCTAACGGGGGCCTACAATGAGCAGTTCTTC. It codes for CASSALTGAYNEQFF.

The V and J genes are TRBV6-6 and TRBJ2-7, with 12 bases aligning to TRBD2. The CDR3 totals 16 residues. The germline V gene encodes CDR1 MNHNY and CDR2 SVGAGI (reference sequence). The ends lost 6 bases at V and 7 bases at J; junction bases unmatched: 13. CDR3 sequence (DNA): TGTGCCAGCAGCGCCCAACTAGCGGGGGGACTCAATGAGCAGTACTTC. Its protein is CASSAQLAGGLNEQYF.

This clonotype has a handful of counts. The chain couples TRBV30 to TRBJ1-4, with 9 nucleotides matching TRBD1. The CDR3 runs 17 residues. V shed 7 bases and J 0 bases; nucleotides not matched to a gene: 12. Germline values: CDR1 GTSNPN, CDR2 SVGIG (reference sequence). Here the CDR3 reads CAFQQDRGGPTNEKLFF. The DNA of the CDR3 is TGTGCCTTCCAGCAAGACAGGGGGGGTCCAACTAATGAAAAACTGTTTTTT.

J is TRBJ2-3 and V is TRBV4-2; 9 bases align to TRBD2. The ends lost 3 bases at V and 10 bases at J; junction bases unmatched: 20. This CDR3 is built from 18 residues. Germline V CDR1 and CDR2: LGHNA, YNFKEQ. CDR3 bases: TGTGCCAGCAGCCAGGGGTCAGAGGGGGGTAGCGGGGGACGGGCGCAGTATTTT. Amino acids: CASSQGSEGGSGGRAQYF.

This clonotype showed up just a few times. The chain has TRBV25-1 and TRBJ1-1, with a possible D match to TRBD1 (5 bases). The CDR3 has 14 amino acids. From germline, CDR1 is MGHDK and CDR2 SYGVNS. Deletions cut 3 bases from V and 4 bases from J, with 12 bases between. This chain's CDR3 is CASSDPGGATEAFF. The CDR3 region has the DNA TGTGCCAGCAGTGACCCCGGCGGGGCCACTGAAGCTTTCTTT.

The chain links TRBV20-1 to TRBJ2-5; 7 bases are a match to TRBD1. The better agreement between TRBJ2-7 and the DNA end casts doubt on the J call. Germline V gives CDR1 DFQATT, CDR2 SNEGSKA (reference sequence). This CDR3 comprises 13 residues. The CDR3 reads CSARLQDRYEQYF. DNA for the CDR3: TGCAGTGCTAGACTCCAGGACAGGTACGAGCAGTACTTC.

This chain uses TRBV5-1 with TRBJ1-4, with TRBD1 matching over 10 bases. The CDR3 length is 16 residues. V was clipped by 4 bases and J by 4 bases; unmatched bases: 7. CDR1 is SGHRS and CDR2 is YFSETQ in the germline V gene. CDR3 protein: CASSRGTGASNEKLFF. As DNA, the CDR3 is TGCGCCAGCAGCCGTGGGACAGGGGCCAGTAATGAAAAACTGTTTTTT.

This clonotype was detected only a few times. The rearrangement links TRBV5-1 to TRBJ2-2, with D possibly being TRBD1 or TRBD2 (6 bases each). This CDR3 comprises 15 residues. Germline values: CDR1 SGHRS, CDR2 YFSETQ. The V end was cut by 6 bases, the J end by 5 bases, with 17 bases between. CDR3 sequence (DNA): TGCGCCAGCACCCAGACGGGGGCGGGGACCGGGGAGCTGTTTTTT. The encoded protein is CASTQTGAGTGELFF.